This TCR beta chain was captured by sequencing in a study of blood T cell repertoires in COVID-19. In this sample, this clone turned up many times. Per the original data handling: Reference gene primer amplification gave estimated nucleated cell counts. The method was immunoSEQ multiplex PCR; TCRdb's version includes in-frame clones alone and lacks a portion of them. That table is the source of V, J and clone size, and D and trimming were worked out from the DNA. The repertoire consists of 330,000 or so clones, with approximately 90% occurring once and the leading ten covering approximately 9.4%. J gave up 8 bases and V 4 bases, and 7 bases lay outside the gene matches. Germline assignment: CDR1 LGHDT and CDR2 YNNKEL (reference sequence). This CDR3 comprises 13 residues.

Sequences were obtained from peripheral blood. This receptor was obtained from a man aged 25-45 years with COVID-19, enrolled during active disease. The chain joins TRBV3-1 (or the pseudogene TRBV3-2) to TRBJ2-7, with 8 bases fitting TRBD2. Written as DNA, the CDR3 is TGTGCCAGCAGCCCCCCCGGGACTAGTAAGCAGTACTTC. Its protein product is CASSPPGTSKQYF.